Shown below are 10 T cell receptor beta chains from a single sample sequenced in a study of shared clonotypes between healthy human individuals. Clones were sequenced by immunoSEQ multiplex PCR, and TCRdb holds only the in-frame ones, with some missing. The sample holds about 2 million clones, 90% to 95% seen once. The sample comprised naive CD4+ T cells sorted from blood. Subset given: CD45RA+ positively selected. The receptor set was obtained from a man between 18 and 29 years old in good health.

For this clone: Other DNA sequences in the same sample also yield this CDR3. CDR3 sequence (DNA): TGTGCCTGGGGACAGGCTAACTATGGCTACACCTTC. Protein product: CAWGQANYGYTF. This chain joins TRBV30 and TRBJ1-2; TRBD1 aligns across 7 bases. Per germline, CDR1 GTSNPN and CDR2 SVGIG (reference sequence). V lost 5 bases to trimming and J lost 0 bases; unmatched junction nucleotides: 0. CDR3 length: 12 amino acids. Full variable domain (rest looked up from reference TRBV30 and TRBJ1-2): SQTIHQWPATLVQPVGSPLSLECTVEGTSNPNLYWYRQAAGRGLQLLFYSVGIGQISSEVPQNLSASRPQDRQFILSSKKLLLSDSGFYLCAWGQANYGYTFGSGTRLTVV.

This clone showed up many times. The chain recombines TRBV2 with TRBJ1-5; the D is unclear. The germline V and J ends were trimmed by 1 base and 0 bases, with 4 bases remaining between them. Germline loops: CDR1 SNHLY, CDR2 FYNNEI. The CDR3 totals 14 residues. The CDR3 coding sequence is TGTGCCAGCAGTGAAGGGTTTAGCAATCAGCCCCAGCATTTT. Translated: CASSEGFSNQPQHF.

This clone appeared a single time. The chain employs TRBV7-6 and TRBJ2-5, with a tentative D call TRBD1 (7 bases). CDR1 SGHVS and CDR2 FNYEAQ come from the germline V gene. This CDR3 has 18 residues. Trimming shortened V by 1 base and J by 4 bases, and 22 bases separated the two germline ends. CDR3 in DNA: TGTGCCAGCAGCTTAGTAAGTCGGGACAGAGGGGGGCTAGAGACCCAGTACTTC. This translates into CASSLVSRDRGGLETQYF. Full variable domain (missing parts from reference TRBV7-6 and TRBJ2-5): GAGVSQSPRYKVTKRGQDVALRCDPISGHVSLYWYRQALGQGPEFLTYFNYEAQQDKSGLPNDRFSAERPEGSISTLTIQRTEQRDSAMYRCASSLVSRDRGGLETQYFGPGTRLLVL.

This chain joins TRBV6-1 and TRBJ1-6, with D perhaps TRBD1 (5 bases). Germline assignment: CDR1 MNHNS and CDR2 SASEGT. V dropped 5 bases and J dropped 10 bases, with 15 bases sitting between them. This CDR3 region has 14 residues. CDR3 in DNA: TGTGCCAGCAGTCTCGGACCGGGGGGATCACCCCTCCACTTT. Protein product: CASSLGPGGSPLHF.

The chain carries TRBV10-3 and TRBJ2-7; 8 nucleotides match TRBD1. The J segment lost 2 bases and the V segment lost 8 bases, leaving 5 bases of the junction unmatched. Germline CDR1 ENHRY, CDR2 SYGVKD. The CDR3 spans 13 residues. The DNA for the CDR3 is TGTGCCATCTCGACAGGGGACACCTACGAGCAGTACTTC. This gives the protein CAISTGDTYEQYF.

This chain uses TRBV10-2 with TRBJ2-7; 7 bases line up with TRBD2. The CDR3 is 13 amino acids. With 5 bases clipped from V and 6 bases from J, the junction kept 7 bases outside the gene matches. Germline V lookup: CDR1 WSHSY, CDR2 SAAADI. The CDR3 loop is CASSFAGEAEQYF. The CDR3 DNA is TGCGCCAGCAGTTTCGCGGGAGAGGCCGAGCAGTACTTC.

The chain links TRBV30 to TRBJ2-5, with D hard to call. This CDR3 is built from 14 residues. The V end lost 0 bases, the J end lost 13 bases, and 21 bases lay between the germline ends. Germline CDR1 reads GTSNPN; CDR2 reads SVGIG (reference sequence). The CDR3 region has the DNA TGTGCCTGGAGTGTAAGTCGTCAGGAAGCAATCGGGTACTTC. This encodes CAWSVSRQEAIGYF.

J is TRBJ2-2 and V is TRBV6-5, with D possibly being TRBD2 (5 bases). Trimming left V 8 bases short and J 1 base short, with 11 bases between. Per the germline V gene, CDR1 is MNHEY and CDR2 is SVGAGI. The CDR3 covers 14 residues. CDR3: CASLSGRNTGELFF. The CDR3 bases are TGTGCCAGCTTATCTGGGAGGAACACCGGGGAGCTGTTTTTT.

V gene TRBV7-2 combines with J gene TRBJ2-3, with a weak D call TRBD2 (5 bases). Per germline, CDR1 SGHTA and CDR2 FQGNSA. There are 14 residues in the CDR3. Trimming took off 0 bases at V and 4 bases at J, with 8 bases between the two ends. This CDR3 reads CASSLAERADTQYF. CDR3 bases: TGTGCCAGCAGCTTAGCTGAGAGGGCAGATACGCAGTATTTT.

The chain carries TRBV11-3 and TRBJ1-4; D possibly corresponds to TRBD1 (5 bases). V was shortened by 5 bases and J by 4 bases, with 14 bases between the two germline ends. Germline V gene sequence: CDR1 SGHNT, CDR2 YENEEA. The CDR3 runs 15 residues. The CDR3 bases are TGTGCCAGCAGCCTGGCAGGGAATAATAATGAAAAACTGTTTTTT. Encoded protein: CASSLAGNNNEKLFF.